The rows below give T cell receptor beta chains drawn from one sample of a study of CD8+ T cells in alopecia areata. TCRdb's copy holds only in-frame clones and misses some; the assay was immunoSEQ multiplex PCR. Counted here are some 110,000 clones, 50% to 75% occurring once; the ten biggest clones make up nearly 30%. The source was CD8+ T cells sorted from blood, collected at week 4, from a patient treated with tofacitinib. Receptors were obtained from a human donor with alopecia areata. The CDR3 runs from the conserved cysteine through the conserved F or W. The D gene is left open where the match is weak. The listing skips clone size in some rows; elsewhere it reads once, few, many or a size class.

len	abundance	v_gene	d_gene	j_gene	CDR3aa	CDR3nt
15	.	TRBV29-1	TRBD1	TRBJ2-1	CSVETWTGPYNEQFF	TGCAGCGTTGAAACTTGGACAGGGCCTTACAATGAGCAGTTCTTC
15	.	TRBV25-1	.	TRBJ2-7	CASSQSSDGAYEQYF	TGTGCCAGCAGTCAGTCCTCGGACGGAGCCTACGAGCAGTACTTC
14	.	TRBV29-1	.	TRBJ2-1	CSVEGYLTYNEQFF	TGCAGCGTTGAAGGTTACCTAACCTACAATGAGCAGTTCTTC
12	few	TRBV29-1	.	TRBJ2-2	CSVGLYTGELFF	TGCAGCGTTGGGCTCTACACCGGGGAGCTGTTTTTT
15	.	TRBV29-1	.	TRBJ2-4	CSVEISGIAKNIQYF	TGCAGCGTTGAAATCTCAGGGATAGCCAAAAACATTCAGTACTTC
11	.	TRBV21-1	.	TRBJ2-4	CASSGRDSRCF	TGTGCCAGCAGCGGCCGGGACTCTAGGTGCTTC
12	.	TRBV9	TRBD1	TRBJ2-7	CASRGQGGEQYF	TGTGCCAGCAGGGGACAGGGAGGCGAGCAGTACTTC
16	.	TRBV11-2	TRBD2	TRBJ2-1	CASSFSGTSGGNEQFF	TGTGCCAGCAGCTTTTCCGGGACTAGCGGGGGGAATGAGCAGTTCTTC
14	.	TRBV27	TRBD1	TRBJ1-2	CASSPGTARYGYTF	TGTGCCAGCAGTCCGGGGACAGCACGCTATGGCTACACCTTC
16	once	TRBV13	TRBD2	TRBJ2-5	CASSARASGGQETQYF	TGTGCCAGCAGCGCTCGGGCTAGCGGGGGCCAAGAGACCCAGTACTTC
13	.	TRBV19	.	TRBJ1-1	CASSIGRNTEAFF	TGTGCCAGTAGTATAGGAAGGAACACTGAAGCTTTCTTT
15	.	TRBV9	.	TRBJ2-3	CASSVDGRVTDTQYF	TGTGCCAGCAGCGTAGATGGCAGGGTGACGGATACGCAGTATTTT
10	.	TRBV29-1	.	TRBJ2-5	CSVVGETQYF	TGCAGCGTTGTGGGGGAGACCCAGTACTTC
14	.	TRBV7-9	.	TRBJ2-5	CASSSYTSPETQYF	TGTGCCAGCAGCTCCTACACTAGCCCGGAGACCCAGTACTTC
15	.	TRBV30	.	TRBJ1-1	CAWSGAGNLNTEAFF	TGTGCCTGGAGTGGGGCTGGAAACCTGAACACTGAAGCTTTCTTT
16	.	TRBV5-1	.	TRBJ2-5	CASSFGLGRLQETQYF	TGCGCCAGCAGCTTCGGCCTAGGACGGTTGCAAGAGACCCAGTACTTC
16	.	TRBV10-3	TRBD2	TRBJ2-3	CAISESAGGMTDTQYF	TGTGCCATCAGTGAGTCGGCGGGGGGGATGACAGATACGCAGTATTTT
15	.	TRBV6-5	.	TRBJ1-3	CASSYDSPTGNTIYF	TGTGCCAGCAGTTATGACAGTCCAACTGGAAACACCATATATTTT
13	.	TRBV5-1	TRBD1	TRBJ2-7	CASSRDREGEQYF	TGCGCCAGCAGCCGGGACAGGGAGGGCGAGCAGTACTTC
14	.	TRBV27	TRBD1	TRBJ2-5	CASSSQGAQETQYF	TGTGCCAGCAGTTCCCAGGGGGCCCAAGAGACCCAGTACTTC
13	few	TRBV28	.	TRBJ1-2	CASRIQGGYGYTF	TGTGCCAGCAGGATCCAGGGCGGGTATGGCTACACCTTC
17	.	TRBV5-1	.	TRBJ1-1	CASSSYSGLRGTTEAFF	TGCGCCAGCAGCTCCTACTCGGGACTTCGTGGTACCACTGAAGCTTTCTTT
15	.	TRBV4-1	.	TRBJ1-5	CASSQDNGENQPQHF	TGCGCCAGCAGCCAAGATAATGGAGAAAATCAGCCCCAGCATTTT
13	.	TRBV5-6	.	TRBJ1-6	CASSTLTNSPLHF	TGTGCCAGCAGCACTTTGACCAATTCACCCCTCCACTTT
13	few	TRBV7-6	.	TRBJ1-6	CASSLGYNSPLHF	TGTGCCAGCAGCTTAGGTTATAATTCACCCCTCCACTTT
13	.	TRBV7-9	.	TRBJ2-3	CASSLGVADTQYF	TGTGCCAGCAGCTTAGGAGTGGCAGATACGCAGTATTTT
17	.	TRBV30	.	TRBJ2-7	CAWRGPTTYKRSDEQYF	TGTGCCTGGAGGGGCCCCACAACCTATAAACGCAGCGACGAGCAGTACTTC
13	.	TRBV30	.	TRBJ2-5	CAWSEGPVETQYF	TGTGCCTGGAGTGAGGGGCCCGTCGAGACCCAGTACTTC
13	.	TRBV28	.	TRBJ2-5	CASNRRAGETQYF	TGTGCCAGCAACCGGCGCGCGGGGGAGACCCAGTACTTC
12	.	TRBV28	.	TRBJ2-7	CASSPTLYEQYF	TGTGCCAGCAGTCCCACCCTCTACGAGCAGTACTTC
14	.	TRBV30	.	TRBJ2-7	CAWSVLDGAAEQYF	TGTGCCTGGAGTGTATTGGATGGGGCGGCCGAGCAGTACTTC
19	.	TRBV30	TRBD2	TRBJ2-2	CAWSVHGTSGGTNTGELFF	TGTGCCTGGAGCGTCCACGGGACTAGCGGGGGGACGAACACCGGGGAGCTGTTTTTT
16	.	TRBV19	.	TRBJ2-5	CASSIAPLGTEETQYF	TGTGCCAGTAGTATAGCCCCCTTGGGGACGGAGGAGACCCAGTACTTC
13	.	TRBV9	TRBD1	TRBJ1-2	CASSGSGTDGYTF	TGTGCCAGCAGCGGATCCGGGACAGATGGCTACACCTTC
12	few	TRBV6-1	.	TRBJ2-7	CASVAGPYEQYF	TGTGCCAGCGTGGCGGGCCCCTACGAGCAGTACTTC
14	.	TRBV27	.	TRBJ1-5	CASSLGRLNQPQHF	TGTGCCAGCTCCCTTGGGCGCCTCAATCAGCCCCAGCATTTT
17	few	TRBV7-9	.	TRBJ2-5	CASSSPPLTGRRETQYF	TGTGCCAGCAGCTCCCCTCCGCTGACAGGGAGGCGAGAGACCCAGTACTTC
12	few	TRBV30	.	TRBJ1-2	CAWSDGAWGYTF	TGTGCCTGGAGTGACGGGGCTTGGGGCTACACCTTC
15	.	TRBV7-9	TRBD1	TRBJ1-3	CASGADRGAGNTIYF	TGTGCCAGCGGCGCTGACAGGGGCGCTGGAAACACCATATATTTT
16	.	TRBV27	.	TRBJ2-1	CASSLTATSSYNEQFF	TGTGCCAGCAGCTTGACCGCTACCAGCTCCTACAATGAGCAGTTCTTC
14	.	TRBV4-1	.	TRBJ2-5	CASSQRTPQETQYF	TGCGCCAGCAGCCAACGGACGCCTCAAGAGACCCAGTACTTC
12	few	TRBV29-1	.	TRBJ2-1	CSVAPGGDEQFF	TGCAGCGTTGCCCCTGGGGGCGATGAGCAGTTCTTC
12	.	TRBV2	.	TRBJ2-2	CASSVVSGELFF	TGTGCCAGCAGTGTGGTATCCGGGGAGCTGTTTTTT
11	.	TRBV30	.	TRBJ1-2	CAWRVGYGYTF	TGTGCCTGGAGAGTCGGGTATGGCTACACCTTC
15	few	TRBV19	.	TRBJ1-5	CASSITGLGDQPQHF	TGTGCCAGTAGTATTACAGGTTTGGGGGATCAGCCCCAGCATTTT
14	few	TRBV29-1	TRBD1	TRBJ1-6	CSARTGGRNSPLHF	TGCAGCGCTCGGACAGGGGGCCGTAATTCACCCCTCCACTTT
15	few	TRBV29-1	TRBD2	TRBJ2-3	CSVQETSGGTDTQYF	TGCAGCGTCCAAGAGACTAGCGGCGGCACAGATACGCAGTATTTT
15	few	TRBV6-4	.	TRBJ2-1	CASSDTPDTPHEQFF	TGTGCCAGCAGTGACACCCCGGACACGCCGCATGAGCAGTTCTTC
15	few	TRBV6-5	TRBD2	TRBJ2-1	CASSYVAGDANEQFF	TGTGCCAGCAGTTACGTAGCGGGGGATGCGAATGAGCAGTTCTTC